These T cell receptor beta chains were read from a single sample in a study of T cell repertoires in cytomegalovirus infection. TCRdb ran MiXCR on the reads and lists one entry per CDR3 protein. The sample holds hundreds of thousands of distinct CDR3 sequences, around 30% seen once. What these receptors recognize is not known. This sample comprised cultured CD8+ T cells from PBMCs, obtained from culture after CMV antigen stimulation. The source of these receptors is a human donor in good health (CMV status not recorded). Some clones in this sample may be carry-over from other donors' samples. The CDR3 runs from the conserved cysteine through the conserved F or W. Fields, in order: D gene, J gene, clone size, V gene, CDR3 length, CDR3 DNA, CDR3 protein. D genes are given only for firm matches. Some rows have no size entry. The others give once, few or many, or a class for an expanded clone.

>.|TRBJ2-1|few|TRBV7-6|13
TGTGCCAGCAGCCACCGTGGGGGCGATGAGCAGTTCTTC
CASSHRGGDEQFF
>.|TRBJ1-4|.|TRBV15|13
TGTGCCACCAGCAGAGCTTTGGAGGTAAAACTGTTTTTT
CATSRALEVKLFF
>.|TRBJ2-6|.|TRBV6-5|15
TGTGCCAGCAGTTCACGGTTTTCAGGGGCCAACGTCCTGACTTTC
CASSSRFSGANVLTF
>TRBD1|TRBJ1-2|few|TRBV28|14
TGTGCCAGCAGTTCGAACAGGGGGCAACATGGCTACACCTTC
CASSSNRGQHGYTF
>TRBD2|TRBJ2-1|few|TRBV7-3|14
TGTGCCAGCAGCTACCTCCTAAGCGGGGGGGAGCAGTTCTTC
CASSYLLSGGEQFF
>TRBD1|TRBJ2-1|many|TRBV7-3|16
TGTGCCAGCAGCTTAGATTTTCGGACAGGGAGCAATGAGCAGTTCTTC
CASSLDFRTGSNEQFF
>.|TRBJ2-1|few|TRBV20-1|13
TGCAGTGCTAGGGACTACTTAGTGGATGAGCAGTTCTTC
CSARDYLVDEQFF
>.|TRBJ2-5|.|TRBV7-2|11
TGTGCCAGCAGGGGCGGGGTGACCCAGTACTTC
CASRGGVTQYF
>.|TRBJ1-6|.|TRBV20-1|13
TGCAGTGCTAGACCCTCCTATAATTCACCCCTCCACTTT
CSARPSYNSPLHF
>.|TRBJ2-3|.|TRBV7-9|14
TGTGCCAGCAGCCTCACCCGGGAGCCAGATACGCAGTATTTT
CASSLTREPDTQYF
>.|TRBJ1-1|.|TRBV19|13
TGTGCCAGTAGGATAACAGAGAACACTGAAGCTTTCTTT
CASRITENTEAFF
>.|TRBJ2-1|.|TRBV7-9|13
TGTGCCAGCAGCTCCCCCTTAGGTAATGAGCAGTTCTTC
CASSSPLGNEQFF
>TRBD1|TRBJ1-2|many|TRBV5-5|15
TGTGCCAGCAGCTTCGAGGGGGCGCACAACTATGGCTACACCTTC
CASSFEGAHNYGYTF
>.|TRBJ1-1|.|TRBV5-1|12
TGCGCCAGCAGAGGTGATGGCACTGAAGCTTTCTTT
CASRGDGTEAFF
>TRBD2|TRBJ2-1|.|TRBV15|17
TGTGCCACCAGCAGGGAAGCATGGGCTAGCGGGATCAATGAGCAGTTCTTC
CATSREAWASGINEQFF